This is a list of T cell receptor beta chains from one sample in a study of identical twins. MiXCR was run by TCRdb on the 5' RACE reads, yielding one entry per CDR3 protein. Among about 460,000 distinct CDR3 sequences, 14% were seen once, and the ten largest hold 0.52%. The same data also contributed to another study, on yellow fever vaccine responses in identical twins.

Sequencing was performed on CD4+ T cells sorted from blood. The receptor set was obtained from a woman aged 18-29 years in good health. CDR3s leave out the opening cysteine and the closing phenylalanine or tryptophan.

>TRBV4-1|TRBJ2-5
ASSPQQEYQETQY
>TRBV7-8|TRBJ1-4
ASSFHERVEKLF
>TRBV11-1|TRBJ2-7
ASSPRRTGTYEQY
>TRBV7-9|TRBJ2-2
ASTTGELF
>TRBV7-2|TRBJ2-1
ASSVSGGAVSEQF
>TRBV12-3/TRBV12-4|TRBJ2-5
ASNTDRGGTQY
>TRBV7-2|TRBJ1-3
ASSLVPQALSGNTIY
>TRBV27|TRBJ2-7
ASSPSTGNSYEQY
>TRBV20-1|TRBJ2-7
SALLDSSPYEQY
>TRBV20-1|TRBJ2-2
SARSHRTTGELF
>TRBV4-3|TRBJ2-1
ASSQEYGPAYNEQF
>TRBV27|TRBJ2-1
ASRPYNGYSYNEQF
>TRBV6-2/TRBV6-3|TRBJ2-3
ASKRTYTDTQY
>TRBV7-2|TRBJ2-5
ASSLGGSQY
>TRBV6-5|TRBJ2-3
ASSSRTGEDTQY
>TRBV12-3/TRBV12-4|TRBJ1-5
ASRVGTELGGNQPQH
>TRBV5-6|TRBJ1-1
ASRQAIGNTEAF
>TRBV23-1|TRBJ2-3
ASSHYKGTSGSTDTQY
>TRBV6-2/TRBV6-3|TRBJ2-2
ASSYRRGKENTGELF
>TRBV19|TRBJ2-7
ASSVGSENYEQY
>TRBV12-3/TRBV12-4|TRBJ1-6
ASGAAYNSPLH
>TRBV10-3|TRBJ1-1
AIRIDQDSSEAF
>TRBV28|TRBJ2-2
ASSLFQGAGELF
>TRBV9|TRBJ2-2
ASSVAGRVSTGELF
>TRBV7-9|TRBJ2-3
ASSLDFPGVGTDTQY
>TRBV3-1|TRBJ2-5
ASSQGQAAGTQY
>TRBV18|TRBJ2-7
ASSPQLRQGGYEQY
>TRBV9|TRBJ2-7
ASSVDTGPYEQY
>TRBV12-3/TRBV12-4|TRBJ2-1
ASSPWQAISYNEQF
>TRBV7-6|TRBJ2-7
ASSLDRAVNEQY
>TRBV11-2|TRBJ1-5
ASRLDPSQPQH
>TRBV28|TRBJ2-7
ASSSMDRVSYEQY
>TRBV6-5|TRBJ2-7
ASSYSQGPYEQY
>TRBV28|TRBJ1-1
ASSFRNQGNTEAF
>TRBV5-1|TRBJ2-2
ASSFGVGGTGELF
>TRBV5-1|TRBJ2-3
ASSLGVFSGADTQY
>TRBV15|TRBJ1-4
ATSRDRGFGEKLF